The T cell receptor (beta chain) under discussion was sequenced for a study of T cell clusters in autoimmune cytopenias. The CDR3 totals 14 residues. Germline lookup yields CDR1 MNHEY and CDR2 SMNVEV (reference sequence). Multiplex touch-down PCR amplified TRB using TRB-A and TRB-B pools in one tube. TCRdb re-called the multiplex PCR reads and gives one entry per CDR3 protein, without DNA. Here the sample table reports approximately 8,000 distinct CDR3 sequences. Each sample's input was 250 ng genomic DNA, 35,000 to 40,000 genome equivalents. The rearrangement joins TRBV27 to TRBJ2-2. Sequencing was carried out using peripheral blood. This clonotype originated in a human donor with an autoimmune cytopenia or autoimmune hepatitis (not recorded which). CDR3 in amino acids: CASSFRHRSGELFF.